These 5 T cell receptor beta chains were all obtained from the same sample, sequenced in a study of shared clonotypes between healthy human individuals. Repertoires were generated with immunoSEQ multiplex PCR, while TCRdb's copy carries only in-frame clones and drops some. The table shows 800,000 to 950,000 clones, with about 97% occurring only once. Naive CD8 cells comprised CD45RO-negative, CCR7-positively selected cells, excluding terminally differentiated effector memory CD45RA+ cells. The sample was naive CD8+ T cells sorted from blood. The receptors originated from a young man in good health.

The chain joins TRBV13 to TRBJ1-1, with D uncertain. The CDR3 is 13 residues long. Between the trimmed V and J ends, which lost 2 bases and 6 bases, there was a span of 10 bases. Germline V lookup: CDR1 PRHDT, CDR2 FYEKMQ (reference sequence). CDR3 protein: CASSLPGRPEAFF. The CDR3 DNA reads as TGTGCCAGCAGCTTACCTGGGCGCCCTGAAGCTTTCTTT.

The CDR3 DNA reads TGTGCCTGGAGTACAGGGGTAGGGACAGATACGCAGTATTTT. Amino acid sequence: CAWSTGVGTDTQYF. The chain combines TRBV30 with TRBJ2-3, with 7 bases identical to TRBD1. This CDR3 spans 14 amino acids. Germline lookup yields CDR1 GTSNPN and CDR2 SVGIG (reference sequence). V shed 2 bases, J shed 3 bases, and the junction held 5 bases outside the gene matches.

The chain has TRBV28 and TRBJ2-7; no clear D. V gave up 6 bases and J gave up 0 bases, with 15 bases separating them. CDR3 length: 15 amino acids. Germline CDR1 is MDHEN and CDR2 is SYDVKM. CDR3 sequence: CASSLRSFSSYEQYF. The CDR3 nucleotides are TGTGCCAGCAGCTTACGGTCTTTTAGCTCCTACGAGCAGTACTTC.

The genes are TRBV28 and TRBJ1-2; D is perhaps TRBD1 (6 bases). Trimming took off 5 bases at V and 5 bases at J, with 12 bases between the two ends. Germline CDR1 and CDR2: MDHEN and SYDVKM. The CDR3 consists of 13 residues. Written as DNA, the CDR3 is TGTGCCAGCAGTGGCGACAGGCAGTATGGCTACACCTTC. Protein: CASSGDRQYGYTF.

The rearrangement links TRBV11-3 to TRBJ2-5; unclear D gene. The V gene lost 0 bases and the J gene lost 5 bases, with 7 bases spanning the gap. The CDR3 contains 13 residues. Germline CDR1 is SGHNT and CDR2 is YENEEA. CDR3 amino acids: CASSLDSEETQYF. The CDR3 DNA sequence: TGTGCCAGCAGCTTAGATTCGGAGGAGACCCAGTACTTC.